Listed here are 20 T cell receptor beta chains from one sample, sequenced in a study of T-cell reconstitution after alpha-beta-depleted transplantation in children. The TCRbeta library was prepared with unique molecular identifiers. TCRdb ran MiXCR on the PCR reads and lists one entry per CDR3 protein. This table holds hundreds of thousands of distinct CDR3 sequences, 10% to 15% found once. Sequenced here: PBMCs, mostly from graft donor cells, sampled 360 days after TCRalphabeta/CD19-depleted stem cell transplant. Receptors were obtained from a male patient between 10 and 17 years old who had a stem cell transplant for acute myeloid leukemia, so the T cells may come from the graft donor.

The CDR3 sequence is CASIRSGVAGPWEQYF. In nucleotides, the CDR3 is TGTGCCAGCATTCGTTCTGGGGTAGCGGGCCCTTGGGAGCAGTACTTC. This chain uses TRBV6-1 with TRBJ2-7; 7 nucleotides line up with TRBD2. The germline V gene encodes CDR1 MNHNS and CDR2 SASEGT. V dropped 7 bases and J dropped 7; count of bases not matched to a gene: 19. CDR3 length equals 16 residues.

This rearrangement joins TRBV28 to TRBJ2-4; TRBD1 matches 8 bases. Unmatched junction bases numbered 9, after V lost 7 bases and J lost 7 bases. Germline lookup yields CDR1 MDHEN and CDR2 SYDVKM. This CDR3 has 14 amino acids. The CDR3 loop reads CASIDRGVRNIQYF. In DNA form, the CDR3 reads TGTGCCAGCATCGACAGGGGCGTGAGGAACATTCAGTACTTC. The variable domain in full, with the rest retrieved from reference TRBV28 and TRBJ2-4, is DVKVTQSSRYLVKRTGEKVFLECVQDMDHENMFWYRQDPGLGLRLIYFSYDVKMKEKGDIPEGYSVSREKKERFSLILESASTNQTSMYLCASIDRGVRNIQYFGAGTRLSVL.

Of note for this clonotype: One junction end does not reproduce the germline sequence, and a read error may be involved. The rearrangement links TRBV7-3 to TRBJ2-3, with TRBD1 matching 7 bases. The CDR3 is made up of 14 amino acids. Germline CDR1 reads SGHTA; CDR2 reads FQGTGA. The CDR3 nucleotides are TGTGCCAGCAGCCCCCACAGGGGCACAGATACGCAGTGTTTT. Amino acid sequence: CASSPHRGTDTQCF.

The rearrangement joins TRBV18 to TRBJ2-7; D ambiguous. The CDR3 is made up of 12 amino acids. Germline CDR1 and CDR2: KGHSH and LQKENI. Trimming took 3 bases from V and 6 from J, leaving 9 bases between them. CDR3: CASSPRPSEQYF. The CDR3 coding sequence is TGTGCCAGCTCACCTAGACCTTCCGAGCAGTACTTC. The full variable domain, its missing parts supplied by reference TRBV18 and TRBJ2-7, is NAGVMQNPRHLVRRRGQEARLRCSPMKGHSHVYWYRQLPEEGLKFMVYLQKENIIDESGMPKERFSAEFPKEGPSILRIQQVVRGDSAAYFCASSPRPSEQYFGPGTRLTVT.

This clonotype was seen ten or more times. This sequence joins TRBV4-2 and TRBJ2-1, with 14 bases that match TRBD2. CDR3 size: 18 residues. V dropped 0 bases and J dropped 5; count of bases not matched to a gene: 6. Per germline, CDR1 LGHNA and CDR2 YNFKEQ. The CDR3 is CASSQDTRLAGGNNEQFF. The CDR3, as DNA: TGTGCCAGCAGCCAAGATACCCGACTAGCGGGAGGGAACAATGAGCAGTTCTTC.

The chain is built from TRBV6-2 or TRBV6-3 and TRBJ2-1; D is perhaps TRBD1 (5 bases). V was shortened by 4 bases and J by 2 bases, with 18 bases between the two germline ends. Germline lookup yields CDR1 MNHEY and CDR2 SVGEGT. The CDR3 extends over 17 amino acids. CDR3 amino acids: CASSFLGLPQTYNEQFF. The CDR3 coding sequence is TGTGCCAGCAGTTTTTTGGGGCTTCCCCAGACCTACAATGAGCAGTTCTTC.

The chain joins TRBV6-5 to TRBJ2-1; the D is unclear. This CDR3 is 11 amino acids long. The germline CDR1 and CDR2 sequences are MNHEY and SVGAGI. The V end was cut by 9 bases, the J end by 1 base, with 4 bases between. Here the CDR3 reads CASQSYNEQFF. DNA for the CDR3: TGTGCCAGTCAGTCCTACAATGAGCAGTTCTTC.

The table lists this clonotype with a few counts. The chain has TRBV20-1 and TRBJ1-1; D remains ambiguous. The germline V and J ends were trimmed by 5 bases and 0 bases, with 7 bases remaining between them. The germline V gene has CDR1 DFQATT and CDR2 SNEGSKA (reference sequence). CDR3 length: 12 amino acids. The CDR3: CSALVLNTEAFF. In DNA, the CDR3 is TGCAGTGCTCTGGTCCTGAACACTGAAGCTTTCTTT.

This clonotype was detected a few times. The gene calls are TRBV3-1 and TRBJ1-1; TRBD1 might be the D (6 bases). The germline V gene encodes CDR1 LGHDT and CDR2 YNNKEL (reference sequence). The CDR3 runs 16 residues. V lost 2 bases to trimming and J lost 0 bases, with 13 bases between them. CDR3 bases: TGTGCCAGCAGCCAATTCCCCCAGGGGATGAACACTGAAGCTTTCTTT. It specifies CASSQFPQGMNTEAFF.

This clonotype was counted between two and nine times. J is TRBJ2-5 and V is TRBV28; 12 bases map to TRBD2. Germline V gene lookup returns CDR1 MDHEN and CDR2 SYDVKM. The length of the CDR3 is 16 residues. The J segment lost 4 bases and the V segment lost 8 bases, leaving 11 bases of the junction unmatched. As DNA, the CDR3 is TGTGCCAGCCGTCCACTAGCGGGAGGTGTGGGAGAGACCCAGTACTTC. It codes for CASRPLAGGVGETQYF.

In its sample, this clonotype was seen a few times. V and J are TRBV4-2 and TRBJ2-7; D remains ambiguous. The V end lost 8 bases, the J end lost 7 bases, and 9 bases lay between the germline ends. The CDR3 is made up of 10 amino acids. The V gene's germline CDR1 is LGHNA and CDR2 YNFKEQ. The chain's CDR3 is CASGKREQYF. The DNA for the CDR3 is TGTGCCAGCGGCAAACGGGAGCAGTACTTC.

This clonotype has only a few counts. The chain uses TRBV25-1 and TRBJ2-2; 8 bases agree with TRBD2. Germline values: CDR1 MGHDK, CDR2 SYGVNS. CDR3 length equals 17 residues. The V and J ends lost 5 bases and 0 bases, in that order; junction bases with no gene match: 8. CDR3: CASSTRLAQTNTGELFF. In DNA, the CDR3 is TGTGCCAGCAGTACACGACTAGCGCAGACGAACACCGGGGAGCTGTTTTTT. Filled out from reference TRBV25-1 and TRBJ2-2, the complete variable domain reads EADIYQTPRYLVIGTGKKITLECSQTMGHDKMYWYQQDPGMELHLIHYSYGVNSTEKGDLSSESTVSRIRTEHFPLTLESARPSHTSQYLCASSTRLAQTNTGELFFGEGSRLTVL.

This clonotype appeared a few times. The chain joins TRBV24-1 to TRBJ2-2, with D perhaps TRBD2 (6 bases). Germline V lookup: CDR1 KGHDR, CDR2 SFDVKD. The V and J ends lost 6 bases and 6 bases respectively, with 16 bases between them. The CDR3 runs to 15 residues. CDR3 bases: TGTGCCACCAGTAGCTGGAGGGCGCGGGCCGGGGAGCTGTTTTTT. Translation: CATSSWRARAGELFF.

This clonotype was observed at least ten times. The J gene is TRBJ2-7, the V gene TRBV3-1; D is perhaps TRBD1 (5 bases). The CDR3 spans 12 residues. V gave up 8 bases and J gave up 2 bases, with 10 bases separating them. Germline-derived CDR1 and CDR2 are LGHDT and YNNKEL (reference sequence). DNA for the CDR3: TGTGCCAGCGGGTTGGGGCCCTACGAGCAGTACTTC. Protein sequence: CASGLGPYEQYF.

This clonotype was observed at least ten times. V usage is TRBV3-1 and J usage is TRBJ2-7, with unresolved D. V lost 2 bases and J lost 3, with 14 bases in between. The germline V gene has CDR1 LGHDT and CDR2 YNNKEL (reference sequence). The CDR3 runs to 15 residues. The chain's CDR3 is CASSQIGLTYYEQYF. DNA for the CDR3: TGTGCCAGCAGCCAAATCGGGCTTACCTACTACGAGCAGTACTTC.

This clonotype came up a few times. V gene TRBV6-4 combines with J gene TRBJ2-3, with 7 bases fitting TRBD1. From germline, CDR1 is MRHNA and CDR2 SNTAGT. J lost 2 bases, V lost 5 bases, and 7 bases had no gene match. The CDR3 consists of 15 residues. Written as DNA, the CDR3 is TGTGCCAGCAGTAGGGACAGCGGAACCACAGATACGCAGTATTTT. It specifies CASSRDSGTTDTQYF.

This clonotype was found many times. The V gene is TRBV11-2, the J gene TRBJ1-2; D is unresolved. V lost 2 bases and J lost 2, with 6 bases in between. Germline lookup yields CDR1 SGHAT and CDR2 FQNNGV. This CDR3 is 13 amino acids long. The CDR3 sequence: CASSLSGNYGYTF. The CDR3 region has the DNA TGTGCCAGCAGCTTATCCGGGAACTATGGCTACACCTTC.

This clonotype came up a few times. This chain links TRBV24-1 with TRBJ2-7; TRBD2 aligns across 14 bases. The CDR3 loop spans 15 amino acids. Germline-derived CDR1 and CDR2 are KGHDR and SFDVKD. The V gene end was trimmed by 7 bases and the J gene end by 6 bases; junction bases not matched to a gene: 7. The CDR3 protein is CATRGKTSGRGEQYF. In nucleotides, the CDR3 is TGTGCCACCAGAGGAAAGACTAGCGGGAGGGGCGAGCAGTACTTC.

The chain couples TRBV20-1 to TRBJ2-4; possible D gene TRBD1, 6 bases. V lost 5 bases and J 4 bases, leaving 18 bases between the germline ends. Germline values: CDR1 DFQATT, CDR2 SNEGSKA (reference sequence). This CDR3 is built from 15 residues. Written as DNA, the CDR3 is TGCAGTGCTCCGCAAGCAGGGGCCCCAAAAAACATTCAGTACTTC. It yields the protein CSAPQAGAPKNIQYF.

The V gene is TRBV11-2, the J gene TRBJ1-2; TRBD1 matches at 7 bases. Trimming removed 5 bases from V and 8 bases from J; junction bases left unmatched: 14. Germline V CDR1 and CDR2: SGHAT, FQNNGV. The CDR3 is made up of 15 amino acids. CDR3 protein: CASSPRQGGRGGYTF. The CDR3 DNA sequence: TGTGCCAGCAGCCCTCGACAGGGAGGACGAGGGGGCTACACCTTC.